Following are 7 T cell receptor beta chains from one sample sequenced in a study of blood T cell repertoires in COVID-19. Method: immunoSEQ multiplex PCR; TCRdb's copy keeps in-frame clones and lacks some. The repertoire holds 250,000 or so clones, about four fifths seen once, with about 10% in the top ten. The sequenced material came from peripheral blood. These receptors were taken from a man older than 75 with acute or convalescent COVID-19.

V gene TRBV10-1 combines with J gene TRBJ2-1; weak D call: TRBD1 (6 bases). V dropped 8 bases and J dropped 5 bases, with 25 bases sitting between them. The CDR3 contains 17 residues. Germline-derived CDR1 and CDR2 are WNHNN and SYGVQD (reference sequence). The CDR3 coding sequence is TGCGCCAGCCTACGGGGACACTCAGGGGCCCGCCACAATGAGCAGTTCTTC. As protein: CASLRGHSGARHNEQFF.

The chain employs TRBV7-9 and TRBJ2-7; no definite D call. Germline V lookup: CDR1 SEHNR, CDR2 FQNEAQ (reference sequence). The CDR3 extends over 11 amino acids. Trimming left V 2 bases short and J 5 bases short, with 4 bases between. The CDR3: CASSLRNEQYF. CDR3 coding DNA: TGTGCCAGCAGCTTACGTAACGAGCAGTACTTC. Full variable domain (remainder filled in from reference TRBV7-9 and TRBJ2-7): DTGVSQNPRHKITKRGQNVTFRCDPISEHNRLYWYRQTLGQGPEFLTYFQNEAQLEKSRLLSDRFSAERPKGSFSTLEIQRTEQGDSAMYLCASSLRNEQYFGPGTRLTVT.

This chain links TRBV27 with TRBJ1-5, with 8 bases lining up with TRBD1. V shed 3 bases, J shed 9 bases, and the junction held 4 bases outside the gene matches. The CDR3 is 13 amino acids. The germline V gene has CDR1 MNHEY and CDR2 SMNVEV (reference sequence). The CDR3 bases are TGTGCCAGCAGTTTCCACACAGGGGGGCCCCAGCATTTT. It yields the protein CASSFHTGGPQHF.

This clone has just one count. The rearrangement links TRBV6-5 to TRBJ2-2; 7 nucleotides agree with TRBD1. Germline-derived CDR1 and CDR2 are MNHEY and SVGAGI. V gave up 2 bases and J gave up 0 bases; unmatched junction bases: 0. The length of the CDR3 is 15 residues. CDR3 in DNA: TGTGCCAGCAGTTACCAGGGGGCGAACACCGGGGAGCTGTTTTTT. It codes for CASSYQGANTGELFF.

J is TRBJ2-4 and V is TRBV28; 10 bases are shared with TRBD1. The CDR3 is 16 amino acids. The trim removed 6 bases at V and 3 bases at J, leaving 8 bases unmatched. From germline, CDR1 is MDHEN and CDR2 SYDVKM. The CDR3 region has the DNA TGTGCCAGCAGCCGAGGACAGGGGGGGTTCAAAAACATTCAGTACTTC. Translation: CASSRGQGGFKNIQYF.

The genes are TRBV28 and TRBJ1-2, with D unresolved. The V end lost 2 bases, the J end lost 3 bases, and 10 bases lay between the germline ends. Germline loops: CDR1 MDHEN, CDR2 SYDVKM. The CDR3 contains 14 residues. CDR3 region: CASSLIFEDYGYTF. CDR3 in DNA: TGTGCCAGCAGTTTAATCTTCGAGGACTATGGCTACACCTTC.

The chain employs TRBV10-3 and TRBJ1-1; D is perhaps TRBD1 (6 bases). The CDR3 extends over 14 amino acids. Germline-derived CDR1 and CDR2 are ENHRY and SYGVKD. Trimming removed 2 bases at V and 1 base at J, with 8 bases between. CDR3 sequence: CAISEPDRNTEAFF. In DNA form, the CDR3 reads TGTGCCATCAGTGAGCCGGACAGGAACACTGAAGCTTTCTTT.